Listed below are T cell receptor beta chains from one sample, sequenced in a study of monozygotic twins with inflammatory bowel disease. Using the 5' RACE reads, TCRdb records one entry per CDR3 protein without DNA. This sample contains about 380,000 distinct CDR3 sequences. The sequenced sample was blood. All receptors derive from a human donor with ulcerative colitis or Crohn's disease, or a healthy co-twin of an affected twin (not recorded which). Both conserved end residues are part of each CDR3.

v_call	j_call	cdr3_aa
TRBV11-2	TRBJ1-1	CASSTRGGNTEAFF
TRBV20-1	TRBJ2-3	CSARDPWVPDTQYF
TRBV12-3/TRBV12-4	TRBJ2-1	CASSLAAGGGGNEQFF
TRBV5-1	TRBJ2-2	CASSLVLRLEGTGELFF
TRBV5-1	TRBJ2-5	CASTTGQQETQYF
TRBV21-1	TRBJ2-7	CATPGQGYREQYF
TRBV15	TRBJ2-1	CATSDYDSQGHYNEQFF
TRBV5-1	TRBJ2-1	CASRVGAYNEQFF
TRBV27	TRBJ1-6	CASSLRGLGNSPLHF
TRBV24-1	TRBJ1-2	CATSDSNMNTVRANYGYTF
TRBV12-3/TRBV12-4	TRBJ2-2	CASSLSGPIRAKNTGELFF
TRBV6-5	TRBJ2-7	CASSLDRAEQYF
TRBV7-3	TRBJ1-5	CASSLSGEVNQPQHF
TRBV4-1	TRBJ2-7	CASSRTYGLNYEQYF
TRBV7-2	TRBJ2-1	CASSYRLAGGIQDEQFF
TRBV5-4	TRBJ1-1	CASSTKVLGQTEAFF
TRBV12-3/TRBV12-4	TRBJ2-7	CASSSPRTGNYEQYF
TRBV6-1	TRBJ2-3	CASKSGLVADTQYF
TRBV9	TRBJ1-2	CASADPSRTNYGYTF
TRBV12-3/TRBV12-4	TRBJ1-2	CASSFPDRSHGYTF
TRBV13	TRBJ2-4	CASSQRQGANIQYF
TRBV7-2	TRBJ2-3	CASSPTSPGLGTQYF
TRBV9	TRBJ2-3	CASSVSGSTDTQYF
TRBV4-1	TRBJ2-7	CASSQRREYEQYF
TRBV6-2/TRBV6-3	TRBJ2-4	CASSYSSGSPSPNEVQYF